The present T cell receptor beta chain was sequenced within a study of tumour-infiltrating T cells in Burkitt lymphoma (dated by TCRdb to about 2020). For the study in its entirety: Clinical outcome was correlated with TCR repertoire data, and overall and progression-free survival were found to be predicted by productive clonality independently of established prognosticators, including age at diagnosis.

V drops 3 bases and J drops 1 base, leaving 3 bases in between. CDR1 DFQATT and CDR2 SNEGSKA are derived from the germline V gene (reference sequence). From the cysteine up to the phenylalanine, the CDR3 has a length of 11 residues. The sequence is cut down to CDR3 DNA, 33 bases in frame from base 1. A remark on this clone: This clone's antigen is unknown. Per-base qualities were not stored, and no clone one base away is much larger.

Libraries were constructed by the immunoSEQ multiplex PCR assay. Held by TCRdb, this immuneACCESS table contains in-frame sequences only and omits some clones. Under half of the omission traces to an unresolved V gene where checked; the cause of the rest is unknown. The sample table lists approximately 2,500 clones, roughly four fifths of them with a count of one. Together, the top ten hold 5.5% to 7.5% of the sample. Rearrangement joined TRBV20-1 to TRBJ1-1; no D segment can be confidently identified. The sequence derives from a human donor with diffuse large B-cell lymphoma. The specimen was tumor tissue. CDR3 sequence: CSARQNTEAFF. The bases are TGCAGTGCTAGGCAGAACACTGAAGCTTTCTTT.